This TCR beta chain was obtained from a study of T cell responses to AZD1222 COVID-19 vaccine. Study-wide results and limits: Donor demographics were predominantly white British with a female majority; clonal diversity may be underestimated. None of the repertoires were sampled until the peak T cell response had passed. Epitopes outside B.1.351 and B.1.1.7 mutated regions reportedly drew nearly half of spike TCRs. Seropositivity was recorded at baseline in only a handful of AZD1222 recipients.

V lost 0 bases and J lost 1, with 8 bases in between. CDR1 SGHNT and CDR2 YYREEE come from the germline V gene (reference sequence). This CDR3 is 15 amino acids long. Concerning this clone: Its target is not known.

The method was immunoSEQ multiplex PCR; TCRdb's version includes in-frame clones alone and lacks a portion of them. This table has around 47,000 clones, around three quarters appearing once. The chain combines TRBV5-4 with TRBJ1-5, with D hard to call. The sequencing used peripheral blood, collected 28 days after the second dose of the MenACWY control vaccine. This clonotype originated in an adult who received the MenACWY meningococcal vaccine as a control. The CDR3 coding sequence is TGTGCCAGCAGCTTGGGGCCGGCAAGCAATCAGCCCCAGCATTTT. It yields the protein CASSLGPASNQPQHF.